Following are 26 T cell receptor beta chains from one sample sequenced in a study of blood T cell repertoires in COVID-19. Repertoires were generated with immunoSEQ multiplex PCR, while TCRdb's copy carries only in-frame clones and drops some. The repertoire holds 35,000 to 50,000 clones, with about 85% as singletons. The material sequenced was peripheral blood. These receptors were taken from a woman older than 75 with active COVID-19.

The chain recombines TRBV5-5 with TRBJ1-3; 7 nucleotides align to TRBD1. J lost 1 base, V lost 4 bases, and 5 bases had no gene match. The CDR3 loop spans 15 amino acids. CDR1 and CDR2 (germline): SGHKS, YYEKEE (reference sequence). The CDR3 DNA follows: TGTGCCAGCAGCCTCGACAGGGATTCTGGAAACACCATATATTTT. Translated, it gives CASSLDRDSGNTIYF. Complete variable domain (other parts from reference TRBV5-5 and TRBJ1-3): DAGVTQSPTHLIKTRGQQVTLRCSPISGHKSVSWYQQVLGQGPQFIFQYYEKEERGRGNFPDRFSARQFPNYSSELNVNALLLGDSALYLCASSLDRDSGNTIYFGEGSWLTVV.

The chain recombines TRBV6-1 with TRBJ2-7; D is possibly TRBD1 (6 bases). The CDR3 loop spans 11 amino acids. V dropped 6 bases and J dropped 9 bases, with 12 bases sitting between them. Germline assignment: CDR1 MNHNS and CDR2 SASEGT. The CDR3 nucleotides are TGTGCCAGCAGCTGGGAAGGGGGGCAGTACTTC. Protein product: CASSWEGGQYF.

Details on this clone: The sample carries other DNA sequences with the same CDR3. The J gene is TRBJ1-2, the V gene TRBV28; 9 nucleotides line up with TRBD1. The CDR3 covers 14 residues. After removal of 6 bases from V and 4 bases from J, the junction contained 6 bases not matched to a gene. Germline V CDR1 and CDR2: MDHEN, SYDVKM. Here the CDR3 reads CASRRGQGTYGYTF. CDR3 coding DNA: TGTGCCAGCAGGAGGGGACAGGGCACCTATGGCTACACCTTC.

This chain joins TRBV5-4 and TRBJ1-2; 10 positions agree with TRBD1. Losses at the gene ends were 0 bases for V and 6 bases for J; bases not matched to a gene: 5. The CDR3 is 15 residues long. Germline V lookup: CDR1 SGHNT, CDR2 YYREEE (reference sequence). CDR3 sequence reads: CASSLGLGTGDGYTF. The CDR3, as DNA: TGTGCCAGCAGCTTGGGATTAGGGACAGGGGATGGCTACACCTTC. The full variable domain, its missing parts supplied by reference TRBV5-4 and TRBJ1-2, is ETGVTQSPTHLIKTRGQQVTLRCSSQSGHNTVSWYQQALGQGPQFIFQYYREEENGRGNFPPRFSGLQFPNYSSELNVNALELDDSALYLCASSLGLGTGDGYTFGSGTRLTVV.

The rearrangement uses TRBV12-3 or TRBV12-4 and TRBJ1-5; the D gene is possibly TRBD1 (5 bases). V was clipped by 3 bases and J by 7 bases, with 10 bases between them. The CDR3 runs to 13 residues. The DNA of the CDR3 is TGTGCCAGCAGTTTCAGGGCCGGACAGCCCCAGCATTTT. Its protein is CASSFRAGQPQHF.

This sequence joins TRBV2 and TRBJ1-4; 8 positions agree with TRBD1. The CDR3 contains 14 residues. Germline CDR1 is SNHLY and CDR2 is FYNNEI. Germline trimming cut 9 bases from V and 8 bases from J; bases unmatched to any gene: 11. CDR3 in amino acids: CASRPDRAWEKLFF. The CDR3 coding sequence is TGTGCCAGTAGACCGGACAGGGCGTGGGAAAAACTGTTTTTT.

The chain has TRBV7-9 and TRBJ1-2, with D possibly being TRBD1 (5 bases). Per germline, CDR1 SEHNR and CDR2 FQNEAQ (reference sequence). The CDR3 is made up of 13 amino acids. V lost 4 bases, J lost 6 bases, and 12 bases lay in between. The CDR3 loop is CASSSGVFDGYTF. The CDR3 DNA follows: TGTGCCAGCAGCTCGGGGGTTTTCGATGGCTACACCTTC.

The chain carries TRBV18 and TRBJ1-2; 8 nucleotides align to TRBD1. CDR3 length equals 19 residues. Germline V lookup: CDR1 KGHSH, CDR2 LQKENI. V lost 5 bases and J lost 0; bases outside the gene matches: 17. The CDR3 spells CASSEEQGVINSANYGYTF. The DNA of the CDR3 is TGTGCCAGCTCAGAAGAACAGGGGGTAATTAACTCGGCTAACTATGGCTACACCTTC.

The genes are TRBV19 and TRBJ2-2; 9 bases line up with TRBD2. Germline values: CDR1 LNHDA, CDR2 SQIVND (reference sequence). V gave up 2 bases and J gave up 6 bases; unmatched junction bases: 4. The CDR3 covers 15 residues. The CDR3 region is CASSIPAGGSGELFF. In DNA, the CDR3 is TGTGCCAGTAGTATACCAGCGGGGGGTTCCGGGGAGCTGTTTTTT.

The chain combines TRBV5-1 with TRBJ2-1, with 8 bases lining up with TRBD2. Germline values: CDR1 SGHRS, CDR2 YFSETQ. The CDR3 has 17 amino acids. The trim removed 2 bases at V and 6 bases at J, leaving 13 bases unmatched. CDR3 residues: CASSFFKGVAGLNEQFF. The CDR3 nucleotides are TGCGCCAGCAGCTTTTTTAAGGGTGTAGCGGGGCTCAATGAGCAGTTCTTC.

The J gene is TRBJ2-7, the V gene TRBV14; 7 positions agree with TRBD1. The V gene's germline CDR1 is SGHDN and CDR2 FVKESK. The CDR3 contains 16 residues. The ends lost 1 base at V and 2 bases at J; junction bases unmatched: 8. The CDR3 region has the DNA TGTGCCAGCAGCCAAGGTCTGAACAGGGGAGCCTACGAGCAGTACTTC. This encodes CASSQGLNRGAYEQYF.

This chain joins TRBV19 and TRBJ1-5, with 11 positions matching TRBD1. The CDR3 is 15 residues long. After removal of 1 base from V and 6 bases from J, the junction contained 2 bases not matched to a gene. Germline loops: CDR1 LNHDA, CDR2 SQIVND (reference sequence). The CDR3 loop reads CASSIGTGGGQPQHF. The DNA for the CDR3 is TGTGCCAGTAGTATAGGGACAGGGGGCGGTCAGCCCCAGCATTTT.

This clone was seen more than once but under ten times. The rearrangement joins TRBV2 to TRBJ2-2; 10 bases agree with TRBD1. Germline CDR1 SNHLY, CDR2 FYNNEI. CDR3 length: 15 amino acids. The junction had 6 bases not matched to a gene; V was cut back by 7 bases and J by 4 bases. In DNA form, the CDR3 reads TGTGCCAGCACGCCCGGGACAGGGGTCACCGGGGAGCTGTTTTTT. Amino acids: CASTPGTGVTGELFF. Supplemented by reference TRBV2 and TRBJ2-2, the full variable domain reads EPEVTQTPSHQVTQMGQEVILRCVPISNHLYFYWYRQILGQKVEFLVSFYNNEISEKSEIFDDQFSVERPDGSNFTLKIRSTKLEDSAMYFCASTPGTGVTGELFFGEGSRLTVL.

V and J are TRBV10-3 and TRBJ2-5; 9 bases are a match to TRBD2. The CDR3 extends over 16 amino acids. Trimming took 4 bases from V and 1 from J; bases not matched to a gene: 7. Germline CDR1 and CDR2: ENHRY and SYGVKD. The CDR3 loop is CAISVGLAGSQETQYF. The CDR3 nucleotides read TGTGCCATCAGTGTTGGGCTAGCGGGGTCCCAAGAGACCCAGTACTTC.

V usage is TRBV5-4 and J usage is TRBJ2-7; TRBD1 matches at 8 bases. The CDR3 is 17 residues long. V was clipped by 4 bases and J by 4 bases; unmatched bases: 16. Germline values: CDR1 SGHNT, CDR2 YYREEE (reference sequence). The CDR3 loop is CASSPAAGAGGVYEQYF. The CDR3 DNA sequence: TGTGCCAGCAGCCCCGCCGCTGGGGCAGGGGGCGTATACGAGCAGTACTTC. Full variable domain (remainder filled in from reference TRBV5-4 and TRBJ2-7): ETGVTQSPTHLIKTRGQQVTLRCSSQSGHNTVSWYQQALGQGPQFIFQYYREEENGRGNFPPRFSGLQFPNYSSELNVNALELDDSALYLCASSPAAGAGGVYEQYFGPGTRLTVT.

The rearrangement uses TRBV7-9 and TRBJ2-2, with 7 bases fitting TRBD1. Germline V gives CDR1 SEHNR, CDR2 FQNEAQ (reference sequence). Trimming at V came to 3 bases and at J to 3 bases, leaving 7 bases not matched to a gene. The CDR3 is 16 amino acids. The CDR3 is CASSLLYRGDTGELFF. The CDR3 nucleotides are TGTGCCAGCAGCTTGTTATACAGGGGAGACACCGGGGAGCTGTTTTTT.

The J gene is TRBJ1-3, the V gene TRBV6-5, with D possibly matching TRBD1 (5 bases). CDR1 is MNHEY and CDR2 is SVGAGI in the germline V gene. This CDR3 has 15 residues. V lost 3 bases and J lost 2, with 11 bases in between. This CDR3 reads CASSYAGVPGNTIYF. Written as DNA, the CDR3 is TGTGCCAGCAGTTATGCGGGGGTACCTGGAAACACCATATATTTT.

CDR3 protein: CASSDPGAGEKLFF. CDR3 DNA: TGTGCCAGCAGTGATCCCGGCGCCGGGGAAAAACTGTTTTTT. V gene TRBV2 combines with J gene TRBJ1-4, with D uncertain. CDR1 is SNHLY and CDR2 is FYNNEI in the germline V gene. The V gene lost 3 bases and the J gene lost 8 bases, with 13 bases spanning the gap. The CDR3 spans 14 residues.

The chain recombines TRBV28 with TRBJ2-5; perhaps TRBD2 as D (6 bases). V was pared by 3 bases and J by 4 bases, with 15 bases between. Germline V gene data show CDR1 as MDHEN and CDR2 as SYDVKM. The CDR3 consists of 15 residues. The CDR3 region is CASSFLPRGGETQYF. DNA for the CDR3: TGTGCCAGCAGTTTCCTCCCGAGGGGAGGAGAGACCCAGTACTTC.

CDR3 DNA sequence: TGTGCCAGCTCAGGCGTCTGGGCCAACGTCCTGACTTTC. Amino acid sequence: CASSGVWANVLTF. The V gene is TRBV14, the J gene TRBJ2-6; D ambiguous. The germline CDR1 and CDR2 sequences are SGHDN and FVKESK. The CDR3 loop spans 13 amino acids. Trimming removed 8 bases at V and 5 bases at J, with 10 bases between.

The V gene is TRBV30, the J gene TRBJ2-3; 10 nucleotides match TRBD2. J lost 1 base, V lost 4 bases, and 5 bases had no gene match. Germline CDR1 reads GTSNPN; CDR2 reads SVGIG (reference sequence). The CDR3 consists of 15 residues. The CDR3 DNA follows: TGTGCCTGGATTAGCGGGGGGCCGGGCACAGATACGCAGTATTTT. This gives the protein CAWISGGPGTDTQYF.

This rearrangement joins TRBV7-7 to TRBJ2-5, with D perhaps TRBD2 (7 bases). CDR1 and CDR2 from the germline V gene are SSHAT and FNYEAQ (reference sequence). The length of the CDR3 is 14 residues. V lost 3 bases and J 4 bases, leaving 12 bases between the germline ends. CDR3 nucleotide sequence: TGTGCCAGCAGCTTTAGAGGGGGGGGAGAGACCCAGTACTTC. Protein sequence: CASSFRGGGETQYF.

This chain connects TRBV30 to TRBJ1-1, with D perhaps TRBD1 (5 bases). The V gene's germline CDR1 is GTSNPN and CDR2 SVGIG (reference sequence). V was pared by 2 bases and J by 6 bases, with 13 bases between. There are 13 residues in the CDR3. Here the CDR3 reads CAWSKGISAEAFF. The CDR3 DNA follows: TGTGCCTGGAGTAAGGGGATTTCGGCTGAAGCTTTCTTT.

The rearrangement joins TRBV5-4 to TRBJ2-7; D is undetermined. In germline, CDR1 is SGHNT, CDR2 YYREEE (reference sequence). The CDR3 has 12 residues. V lost 7 bases to trimming and J lost 0 bases, with 8 bases between them. The CDR3 coding sequence is TGTGCCAGCGGGCCAAGCTCCTACGAGCAGTACTTC. As protein: CASGPSSYEQYF. The variable domain in full, with the rest retrieved from reference TRBV5-4 and TRBJ2-7, is ETGVTQSPTHLIKTRGQQVTLRCSSQSGHNTVSWYQQALGQGPQFIFQYYREEENGRGNFPPRFSGLQFPNYSSELNVNALELDDSALYLCASGPSSYEQYFGPGTRLTVT.

With respect to this clone: Mismatch with germline at one junction end may stem from a read error. J is TRBJ1-1 and V is TRBV7-2; D call uncertain. CDR3 length equals 13 residues. Germline V gene sequence: CDR1 SGHTA, CDR2 FQGNSA. This CDR3 is CASRLNKNTEAFF. The CDR3 DNA reads as TGTGCCAGCCGCTTGAACAAGAACACTGAAGCTTTCTTT.

The chain carries TRBV7-2 and TRBJ1-6; 8 nucleotides align to TRBD1. Germline V CDR1 and CDR2: SGHTA, FQGNSA. J was trimmed by 7 bases and V by 5 bases; bases with no gene match: 4. The CDR3 has 14 residues. The DNA of the CDR3 is TGTGCCAGCAGCCCGGGACAGGTGAATTCACCCCTCCACTTT. It is translated as CASSPGQVNSPLHF.